The following is a T cell receptor (beta chain) sequence with its context. Its antigen is unidentified. Distinct nucleotide sequences in the sample also encode this CDR3. Profiling relied on immunoSEQ multiplex PCR, and the TCRdb table lists in-frame clones only, not all of them. Of roughly 200,000 clones in the sample, 80% to 95% were seen once. The germline CDR1 and CDR2 sequences are SNHLY and FYNNEI. Trimming removed 2 bases at V and 2 bases at J, with 6 bases between. The CDR3 extends over 14 amino acids. These data come from a study of T cell responses to AZD1222 COVID-19 vaccine. Study-level findings and limits: At baseline, seropositivity was found in only a handful of AZD1222 recipients.

The sequencing here drew on peripheral blood, taken 28 days after the second AZD1222 dose. This rearrangement joins TRBV2 to TRBJ1-4, with a tentative D call TRBD1 (5 bases). The receptor was derived from an adult who received the AZD1222 COVID-19 vaccine. The chain's CDR3 is CASSEWGTNEKLFF. DNA of the CDR3: TGTGCCAGCAGTGAATGGGGCACTAATGAAAAACTGTTTTTT.